These 30 T cell receptor beta chains were sequenced from one sample in a study of blood T cell repertoires in COVID-19. Repertoires were generated with immunoSEQ multiplex PCR, while TCRdb's copy carries only in-frame clones and drops some. The profile shows fewer than 650,000 clones, approximately 88% of them singletons. The sample comprised peripheral blood. All receptors derive from a woman aged 50 to 60 with COVID-19, enrolled during active disease.

The chain uses TRBV2 and TRBJ1-4; D is unresolved. The CDR3 covers 13 residues. The V gene's germline CDR1 is SNHLY and CDR2 FYNNEI. V was clipped by 8 bases and J by 5 bases, with 12 bases between them. CDR3 loop: CASQRAYNEKLFF. In DNA form, the CDR3 reads TGTGCCAGCCAGAGGGCGTACAATGAAAAACTGTTTTTT.

The rearrangement uses TRBV7-9 and TRBJ1-1; D remains unclear. From germline, CDR1 is SEHNR and CDR2 FQNEAQ (reference sequence). Trimming pared 5 bases from V and 7 bases from J, leaving 11 bases between. The CDR3 spans 12 residues. CDR3 coding DNA: TGTGCCAGCAGCCAACTCCCCGGTGAAGCTTTCTTT. It is translated as CASSQLPGEAFF.

This clone turned up a few times. The CDR3 sequence is CASSIPPGVMNTEAFF. As DNA, the CDR3 is TGTGCCAGTAGTATTCCTCCCGGGGTCATGAACACTGAAGCTTTCTTT. This rearrangement joins TRBV19 to TRBJ1-1, with unresolved D. With 3 bases removed from V and 0 bases from J, the gap between germline ends came to 14 bases. The CDR3 spans 16 residues. Germline V lookup: CDR1 LNHDA, CDR2 SQIVND (reference sequence).

This clone has more than one count but fewer than ten. The chain is built from TRBV7-8 and TRBJ1-1; D remains ambiguous. This CDR3 contains 13 residues. The germline gives CDR1 SGHVS, CDR2 FQNEAQ. V was trimmed by 5 bases and J by 1 base, leaving 8 bases between them. The CDR3 reads CASSKLPNTEAFF. The DNA of the CDR3 is TGTGCCAGCAGCAAGCTCCCGAACACTGAAGCTTTCTTT.

This sequence joins TRBV24-1 and TRBJ2-7; weak D call: TRBD1 (6 bases). The CDR3 spans 14 residues. V gave up 3 bases and J gave up 2 bases, with 10 bases separating them. Germline values: CDR1 KGHDR, CDR2 SFDVKD. CDR3 amino acids: CATSDHRQAYEQYF. CDR3 coding DNA: TGTGCCACCAGTGATCACCGACAGGCCTACGAGCAGTACTTC.

V and J are TRBV2 and TRBJ1-2; possible D gene TRBD1, 6 bases. Trimming pared 7 bases from V and 3 bases from J, leaving 15 bases between. CDR3 length equals 14 residues. CDR1 is SNHLY and CDR2 is FYNNEI in the germline V gene. CDR3 amino acids: CASTRRGGYYGYTF. In DNA form, the CDR3 reads TGTGCCAGCACAAGGCGGGGGGGCTACTATGGCTACACCTTC.

The rearrangement links TRBV6-6 to TRBJ2-5; 8 bases are a match to TRBD1. The V and J ends lost 6 bases and 0 bases, in that order; junction bases with no gene match: 6. CDR3 size: 15 residues. Germline V gene sequence: CDR1 MNHNY, CDR2 SVGAGI (reference sequence). CDR3 loop: CASRKGTGYQETQYF. CDR3 nucleotides: TGTGCCAGCAGGAAAGGGACAGGCTACCAAGAGACCCAGTACTTC.

V usage is TRBV5-1 and J usage is TRBJ1-6, with 9 bases identical to TRBD1. Germline values: CDR1 SGHRS, CDR2 YFSETQ. With V trimmed by 1 base and J by 10 bases, 6 bases remained unmatched. The CDR3 contains 15 residues. The CDR3 spells CASSLRPGTGSPLHF. CDR3 in DNA: TGCGCCAGCAGCTTGAGGCCCGGGACAGGGTCACCCCTCCACTTT.

The chain combines TRBV2 with TRBJ1-2; 7 bases map to TRBD1. CDR3 length: 13 residues. From germline, CDR1 is SNHLY and CDR2 FYNNEI. V lost 5 bases and J lost 4; bases outside the gene matches: 4. This CDR3 reads CASSSGQVYGYTF. In DNA, the CDR3 is TGTGCCAGCAGTTCCGGACAGGTCTATGGCTACACCTTC. Full variable domain (remainder filled in from reference TRBV2 and TRBJ1-2): EPEVTQTPSHQVTQMGQEVILRCVPISNHLYFYWYRQILGQKVEFLVSFYNNEISEKSEIFDDQFSVERPDGSNFTLKIRSTKLEDSAMYFCASSSGQVYGYTFGSGTRLTVV.

The chain employs TRBV2 and TRBJ1-1; D is ambiguous. From germline, CDR1 is SNHLY and CDR2 FYNNEI. The CDR3 spans 12 residues. The V gene lost 4 bases and the J gene lost 6 bases, with 9 bases spanning the gap. The CDR3 DNA sequence: TGTGCCAGCAGTGTTATGTTAGCTGAAGCTTTCTTT. This sequence encodes CASSVMLAEAFF.

The V gene is TRBV19, the J gene TRBJ2-1; the D is unclear. The germline gives CDR1 LNHDA, CDR2 SQIVND (reference sequence). The length of the CDR3 is 14 residues. Trimming shortened V by 1 base and J by 6 bases, and 10 bases separated the two germline ends. CDR3 amino acids: CASSIGASVNEQFF. For the CDR3, the DNA is TGTGCCAGTAGTATAGGGGCCTCGGTCAATGAGCAGTTCTTC.

CDR3 coding DNA: TGTGCCAGCAGCACGGGTACCTATGGCTACACCTTC. Its protein product is CASSTGTYGYTF. The J gene is TRBJ1-2, the V gene TRBV5-6; D call uncertain. Germline-derived CDR1 and CDR2 are SGHDT and YYEEEE. V lost 4 bases and J 4 bases, leaving 8 bases between the germline ends. CDR3 length: 12 residues.

The rearrangement uses TRBV15 and TRBJ2-5; 11 positions match TRBD1. The J segment lost 3 bases and the V segment lost 5 bases, leaving 8 bases of the junction unmatched. Per germline, CDR1 LNHNV and CDR2 YYDKDF (reference sequence). The CDR3 is made up of 16 amino acids. The CDR3 region is CATSAADRGREETQYF. CDR3 in DNA: TGTGCCACCAGCGCGGCGGACAGGGGGCGGGAAGAGACCCAGTACTTC.

The V gene is TRBV3-1 (or the pseudogene TRBV3-2), the J gene TRBJ1-2; D is undetermined. Trimming took 4 bases from V and 2 from J, leaving 17 bases between them. CDR1 is LGHDT and CDR2 is YNNKEL in the germline V gene (reference sequence). This CDR3 region has 16 residues. CDR3 sequence reads: CASSLGSGAVNYGYTF. The CDR3 DNA sequence: TGTGCCAGCAGCCTGGGGTCCGGAGCGGTCAACTATGGCTACACCTTC.

The J gene is TRBJ2-4, the V gene TRBV4-1; D might be TRBD1 (5 bases). Germline values: CDR1 MGHRA, CDR2 YSYEKL. The V gene lost 0 bases and the J gene lost 0 bases, with 12 bases spanning the gap. CDR3 length: 17 residues. CDR3 loop: CASSQERVDRAKNIQYF. The CDR3 DNA follows: TGCGCCAGCAGCCAAGAGAGAGTCGACAGAGCCAAAAACATTCAGTACTTC.

The rearrangement links TRBV3-1 (or the pseudogene TRBV3-2) to TRBJ2-3; D not certain. CDR1 is LGHDT, CDR2 YNNKEL, per germline (reference sequence). The germline V and J ends were trimmed by 1 base and 2 bases, with 7 bases remaining between them. The CDR3 runs 14 residues. The DNA for the CDR3 is TGTGCCAGCAGCCAAGTTACTCTCACAGATACGCAGTATTTT. Encoded protein: CASSQVTLTDTQYF.

The J gene is TRBJ1-2, the V gene TRBV28; possible D gene TRBD1, 5 bases. Trimming stripped 7 bases from V and 6 bases from J, with 15 bases between. This CDR3 region has 13 residues. CDR1 and CDR2 (germline): MDHEN, SYDVKM. The CDR3 DNA sequence: TGTGCCAGCATCTCGGGGGAAGTGCATGGCTACACCTTC. It is translated as CASISGEVHGYTF.

The rearrangement uses TRBV6-5 and TRBJ2-7; 10 nucleotides line up with TRBD2. Germline CDR1 MNHEY, CDR2 SVGAGI. The junction had 3 bases not matched to a gene; V was cut back by 4 bases and J by 6 bases. This CDR3 is built from 13 residues. CDR3 in amino acids: CASSSSGGREQYF. For the CDR3, the DNA is TGTGCCAGCAGTTCTAGCGGGGGACGCGAGCAGTACTTC.

The chain employs TRBV2 and TRBJ2-7, with D possibly TRBD2 on 5 matching bases. The CDR3 has 15 residues. The V end was cut by 6 bases, the J end by 9 bases, with 24 bases between. CDR1 and CDR2 from the germline V gene are SNHLY and FYNNEI. The DNA for the CDR3 is TGTGCCAGCAGAGGCACGGAGGAAGGAGTCGAGTGGCAGTACTTC. It encodes CASRGTEEGVEWQYF. Supplemented by reference TRBV2 and TRBJ2-7, the full variable domain reads EPEVTQTPSHQVTQMGQEVILRCVPISNHLYFYWYRQILGQKVEFLVSFYNNEISEKSEIFDDQFSVERPDGSNFTLKIRSTKLEDSAMYFCASRGTEEGVEWQYFGPGTRLTVT.

The chain is built from TRBV2 and TRBJ1-1, with D possibly TRBD1 on 6 matching bases. Trimming pared 8 bases from V and 4 bases from J, leaving 20 bases between. The CDR3 sequence is 15 residues long. Germline V CDR1 and CDR2: SNHLY, FYNNEI. In DNA, the CDR3 is TGTGCCAGCGTCACCATTAGGGGGGGCCCCACTGAAGCTTTCTTT. It specifies CASVTIRGGPTEAFF.

The CDR3 DNA is TGTGCCTGGACAACAGGGAAGGGTTTATATGGGGCCAACGTCCTGACTTTC. It specifies CAWTTGKGLYGANVLTF. This chain uses TRBV30 with TRBJ2-6; maybe TRBD1 (6 bases). CDR3 length: 17 residues. Trimming left V 4 bases short and J 3 bases short, with 19 bases between. Germline assignment: CDR1 GTSNPN and CDR2 SVGIG (reference sequence).

This clone was found once. In nucleotides, the CDR3 is TGTGCCAGCAGTTACACAGGGGGTGAAGAGCCCCAGCATTTT. This translates into CASSYTGGEEPQHF. This chain links TRBV2 with TRBJ1-5, with TRBD1 matching over 8 bases. This CDR3 has 14 amino acids. Losses at the gene ends were 5 bases for V and 8 bases for J; bases not matched to a gene: 8. Per germline, CDR1 SNHLY and CDR2 FYNNEI.

The chain joins TRBV30 to TRBJ2-1, with a possible D match to TRBD2 (6 bases). The length of the CDR3 is 14 residues. The V and J ends lost 3 bases and 6 bases respectively, with 15 bases between them. Germline V CDR1 and CDR2: GTSNPN, SVGIG (reference sequence). The CDR3 DNA follows: TGTGCCTGGAGCGGGGGACCTACGCTCAATGAGCAGTTCTTC. Amino acid sequence: CAWSGGPTLNEQFF.

This rearrangement joins TRBV5-5 to TRBJ2-7, with 9 bases matching TRBD2. CDR1 and CDR2 from the germline V gene are SGHKS and YYEKEE (reference sequence). The CDR3 extends over 16 amino acids. The J segment lost 2 bases and the V segment lost 3 bases, leaving 9 bases of the junction unmatched. In DNA form, the CDR3 reads TGTGCCAGCAGCTCGGGGGGGACTAGCTCTACCTACGAGCAGTACTTC. Its translation: CASSSGGTSSTYEQYF.

The chain combines TRBV6-4 with TRBJ2-1, with a possible D match to TRBD2 (5 bases). The CDR3 is 15 amino acids. V lost 3 bases, J lost 1 base, and 10 bases lay in between. The germline CDR1 and CDR2 sequences are MRHNA and SNTAGT. The DNA for the CDR3 is TGTGCCAGCAGTGATGAGGGCCAATCCTACAATGAGCAGTTCTTC. It specifies CASSDEGQSYNEQFF.

V gene TRBV5-1 combines with J gene TRBJ1-6; D uncertain. Germline V CDR1 and CDR2: SGHRS, YFSETQ. This CDR3 region has 16 residues. Trimming stripped 0 bases from V and 8 bases from J, with 15 bases between. The CDR3 DNA follows: TGCGCCAGCAGCTTGGAGTCCGGGGTGAAGGATTCACCCCTCCACTTT. This translates into CASSLESGVKDSPLHF.

The chain is built from TRBV7-2 and TRBJ2-1, with a weak D call TRBD2 (7 bases). V lost 0 bases and J lost 6, with 12 bases in between. Germline V lookup: CDR1 SGHTA, CDR2 FQGNSA. The CDR3 runs 15 residues. CDR3 DNA: TGTGCCAGCAGCTTAGCGGGGGGGCCCAGCAATGAGCAGTTCTTC. Protein: CASSLAGGPSNEQFF. Looking up the rest from reference TRBV7-2 and TRBJ2-1 gives the full variable domain: GAGVSQSPSNKVTEKGKDVELRCDPISGHTALYWYRQSLGQGLEFLIYFQGNSAPDKSGLPSDRFSAERTGGSVSTLTIQRTQQEDSAVYLCASSLAGGPSNEQFFGPGTRLTVL.

This clone was observed a single time. The chain uses TRBV6-5 and TRBJ1-5, with 7 bases that match TRBD1. V gave up 6 bases and J gave up 1 base; unmatched junction bases: 6. The CDR3 totals 15 residues. Germline-derived CDR1 and CDR2 are MNHEY and SVGAGI. The CDR3 nucleotides read TGTGCCAGCAGAACCGACAGGGCCAGCAATCAGCCCCAGCATTTT. Translation: CASRTDRASNQPQHF.

This clone came up a few times. J is TRBJ2-1 and V is TRBV13; D is perhaps TRBD1 (5 bases). This CDR3 has 15 amino acids. Germline values: CDR1 PRHDT, CDR2 FYEKMQ (reference sequence). Trimming left V 6 bases short and J 4 bases short, with 16 bases between. The CDR3 nucleotides are TGTGCCAGCAGATTATATCGACAGTTTTACAATGAGCAGTTCTTC. Translation: CASRLYRQFYNEQFF.

This chain uses TRBV5-1 with TRBJ2-4, with a weak D call TRBD2 (6 bases). CDR1 is SGHRS and CDR2 is YFSETQ in the germline V gene. This CDR3 comprises 16 residues. The V gene lost 3 bases and the J gene lost 5 bases, with 18 bases spanning the gap. The CDR3 nucleotides are TGCGCCAGCAGCTCGGGTTGGAGGGGCAACCAAAACATTCAGTACTTC. Translated: CASSSGWRGNQNIQYF.